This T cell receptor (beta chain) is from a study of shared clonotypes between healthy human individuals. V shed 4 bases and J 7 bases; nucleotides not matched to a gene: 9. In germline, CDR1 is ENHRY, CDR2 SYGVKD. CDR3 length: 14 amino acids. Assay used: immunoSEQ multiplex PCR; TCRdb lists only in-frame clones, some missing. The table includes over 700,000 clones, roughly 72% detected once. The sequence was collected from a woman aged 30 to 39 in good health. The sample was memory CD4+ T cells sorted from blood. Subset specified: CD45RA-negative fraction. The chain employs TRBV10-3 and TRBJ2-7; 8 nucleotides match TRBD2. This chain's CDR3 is CAISAGGRSGEQYF. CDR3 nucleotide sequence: TGTGCCATCAGTGCCGGCGGGAGGTCGGGGGAGCAGTACTTC.